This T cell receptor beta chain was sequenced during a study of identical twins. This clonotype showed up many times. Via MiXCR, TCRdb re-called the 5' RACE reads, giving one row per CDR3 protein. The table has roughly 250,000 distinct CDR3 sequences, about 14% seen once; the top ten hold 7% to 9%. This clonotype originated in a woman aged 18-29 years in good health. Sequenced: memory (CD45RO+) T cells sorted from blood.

The CDR3 region has the DNA TGTGCCAGCAGGCAACAGGGGAGGAGCACTGAAGCTTTCTTT. This encodes CASRQQGRSTEAFF. The chain joins TRBV5-6 to TRBJ1-1; 7 positions match TRBD1. The CDR3 length is 14 residues. Germline CDR1 and CDR2: SGHDT and YYEEEE. V gave up 5 bases and J gave up 4 bases; unmatched junction bases: 8. Using reference TRBV5-6 and TRBJ1-1 for the parts outside the CDR3, the full variable domain is DAGVTQSPTHLIKTRGQQVTLRCSPKSGHDTVSWYQQALGQGPQFIFQYYEEEERQRGNFPDRFSGHQFPNYSSELNVNALLLGDSALYLCASRQQGRSTEAFFGQGTRLTVV.